This T cell receptor beta chain was profiled in a study of metastatic and nonmetastatic thyroid tumors. Patients underwent thyroid surgery, and none had received any treatment before it. The CDR3 is 18 amino acids. Germline V lookup: CDR1 SGDLS, CDR2 YYNGEE. The germline V and J ends were trimmed by 0 bases and 12 bases, with 25 bases remaining between them. This clone occurred a few times. TCRdb redid the clone calls on the PCR reads using MiXCR. The table shows 60,000 or so clones, with 25% to 35% occurring only once. The sample consisted of blood. This TCR came from a female donor with papillary thyroid cancer or a benign thyroid nodule (not recorded which). Some clones in this sample may be carry-over from other donors' samples. The V and J genes are TRBV9 and TRBJ1-6; D uncertain. CDR3 in amino acids: CASSVAAEGYIGIGPLHF. CDR3 nucleotides: TGTGCCAGCAGCGTAGCCGCGGAGGGTTACATCGGAATTGGACCCCTCCACTTT.